This TCR beta chain was profiled in a study of blood T cells in healthy people across ages. A word on this clonotype: Its antigen is not known.

Whenever a sample was processed, at least 6 million PBMCs were isolated. For the second PCR, which ran for about 6 to 11 cycles, a sample-barcoded 5' primer and a J-beta primer mix were used. Each single sample gave us at least 2.5 million CDR3-containing paired-end reads. TCRdb re-analysed the 5' RACE reads in MiXCR, keeping a single row per CDR3 protein. The profile shows almost 1 million distinct CDR3 sequences, about 53% of them singletons. Study-wide results and caveats: The study lacked donor CMV status, which possibly confounded expanded clonotype changes.

This CDR3 is 15 amino acids long. Per germline, CDR1 SNHLY and CDR2 FYNNEI. The V end was cut by 3 bases, the J end by 10 bases, with 19 bases between. Sequencing input: blood. The chain recombines TRBV2 with TRBJ2-1, with D maybe TRBD1 (5 bases). This TCR was recovered from a woman aged 60 to 75 in good health. CDR3 in amino acids: CASSERWTSKQEQFF. As DNA, the CDR3 is TGTGCCAGCAGTGAGCGGTGGACATCTAAACAAGAGCAGTTCTTC.